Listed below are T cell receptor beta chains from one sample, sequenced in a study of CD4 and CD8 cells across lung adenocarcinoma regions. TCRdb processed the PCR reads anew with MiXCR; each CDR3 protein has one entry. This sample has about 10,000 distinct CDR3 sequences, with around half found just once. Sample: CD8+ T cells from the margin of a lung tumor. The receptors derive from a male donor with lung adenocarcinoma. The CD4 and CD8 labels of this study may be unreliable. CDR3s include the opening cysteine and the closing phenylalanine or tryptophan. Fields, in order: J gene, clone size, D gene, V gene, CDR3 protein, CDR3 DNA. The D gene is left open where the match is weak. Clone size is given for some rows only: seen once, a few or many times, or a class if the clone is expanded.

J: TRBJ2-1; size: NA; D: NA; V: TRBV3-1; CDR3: CASSLRDKTNEQFF; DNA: TGTGCCAGCAGCTTACGGGACAAAACGAATGAGCAGTTCTTC
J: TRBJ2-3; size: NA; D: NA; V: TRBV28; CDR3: CASSLVSSIGTDTQYF; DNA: TGTGCCAGCAGTTTAGTGTCAAGCATTGGCACAGATACGCAGTATTTT
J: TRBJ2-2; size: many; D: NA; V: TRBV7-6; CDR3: CASSKEITNTGELFF; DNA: TGTGCCAGCAGCAAGGAGATTACGAACACCGGGGAGCTGTTTTTT
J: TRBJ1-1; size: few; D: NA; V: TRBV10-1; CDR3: CASSQGLMGTEAFF; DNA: TGCGCCAGCAGTCAGGGGCTGATGGGCACTGAAGCTTTCTTT
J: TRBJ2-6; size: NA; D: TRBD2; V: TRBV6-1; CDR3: CASSEGCWQAGEQFF; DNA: TGTGCCAGCAGTGAGGGATGTTGGCAGGCGGGGGAGCAGTTTTTC
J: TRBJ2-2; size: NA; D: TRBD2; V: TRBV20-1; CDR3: CSARASGRGNTGELFF; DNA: TGCAGTGCTAGGGCTAGCGGGAGAGGGAACACCGGGGAGCTGTTTTTT
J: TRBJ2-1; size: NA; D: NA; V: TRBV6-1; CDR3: CASSRDMGRDTQFF; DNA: TGTGCCAGCAGTAGGGACATGGGCAGGGATACGCAGTTCTTC
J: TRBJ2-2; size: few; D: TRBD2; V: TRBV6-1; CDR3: CASSEAGVRLAGVRNTGELFF; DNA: TGTGCCAGCAGTGAAGCAGGAGTAAGGCTAGCGGGGGTCCGGAACACCGGGGAGCTGTTTTTT
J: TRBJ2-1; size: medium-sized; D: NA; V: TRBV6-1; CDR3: CASAPGAGSSYNEQFF; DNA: TGTGCCAGTGCCCCAGGCGCGGGCAGCTCCTACAATGAGCAGTTCTTC
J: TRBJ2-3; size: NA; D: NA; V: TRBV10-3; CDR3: CAGCIQGGGGRVLVTQYF; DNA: TGTGCGGGTTGTATTCAGGGGGGAGGGGGGCGTGTTTTGGTTACGCAGTACTTT
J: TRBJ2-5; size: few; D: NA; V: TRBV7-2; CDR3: CASSLRQETQYF; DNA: TGTGCCAGCAGCTTAAGGCAAGAGACCCAGTACTTC
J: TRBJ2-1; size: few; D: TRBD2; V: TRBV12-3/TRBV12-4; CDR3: CASSLSGGHHNEQFF; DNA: TGTGCCAGCAGTCTAAGCGGGGGGCACCACAATGAGCAGTTCTTC
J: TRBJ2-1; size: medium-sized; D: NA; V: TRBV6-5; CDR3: CASSYPGRNEQFF; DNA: TGTGCCAGCAGTTACCCGGGACGGAATGAGCAGTTCTTC
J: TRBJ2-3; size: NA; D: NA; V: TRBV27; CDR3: CASSWAGVGDTQYF; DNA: TGTGCGAGCAGTTGGGCAGGGGTGGGAGATACGCAGTACTTT
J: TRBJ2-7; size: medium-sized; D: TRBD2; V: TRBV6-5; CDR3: CASTLVWTSTYEQYF; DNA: TGTGCCAGCACTCTTGTTTGGACTAGCACCTACGAGCAGTACTTC
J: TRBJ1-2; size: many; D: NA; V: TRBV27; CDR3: CASTDGNYGYTF; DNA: TGTGCCAGCACCGACGGAAACTATGGCTACACCTTC
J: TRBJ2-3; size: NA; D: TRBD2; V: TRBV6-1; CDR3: CASCGRAGDPSTETQYF; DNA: TGTGCCAGTTGCGGACGAGCGGGGGACCCTAGCACAGAGACGCAGTATTTT
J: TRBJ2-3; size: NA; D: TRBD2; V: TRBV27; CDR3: CASSFLDERGHTETQYF; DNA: TGTGCCAGCAGTTTTTTGGACGAGCGGGGGCACACAGAGACCCAGTATTTC
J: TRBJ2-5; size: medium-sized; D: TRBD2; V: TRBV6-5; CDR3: CASSYTLTSGGGEQYF; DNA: TGTGCCAGCAGTTACACCCTGACTAGCGGAGGAGGGGAGCAGTACTTC
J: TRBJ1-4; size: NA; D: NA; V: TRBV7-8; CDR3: CASSSDGNEKLFF; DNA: TGTGCCAGCAGCTCGGACGGTAATGAAAAACTGTTTTTT
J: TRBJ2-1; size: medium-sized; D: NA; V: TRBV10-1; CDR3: CATSRYNEQFF; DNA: TGCGCCACCTCAAGGTACAATGAGCAGTTCTTC
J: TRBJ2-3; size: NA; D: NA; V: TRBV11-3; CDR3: CASGLAVSTDTQYF; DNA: TGTGCCAGCGGCCTAGCTGTAAGCACAGATACGCAGTATTTT
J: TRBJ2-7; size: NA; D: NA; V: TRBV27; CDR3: CASSFGRGHYEQYF; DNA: TGTGCCAGCAGTTTCGGCAGGGGACACTACGAGCAGTACTTC
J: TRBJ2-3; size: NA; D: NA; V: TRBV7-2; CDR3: CASTYLRSTDEQYF; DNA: TGTGCCAGCACCTACTTGAGGTCCACCGATGAGCAGTATTTT
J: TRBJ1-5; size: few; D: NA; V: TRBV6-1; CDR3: CASRGPRGIQPQHF; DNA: TGTGCCAGCAGAGGGCCGCGGGGAATTCAGCCCCAGCATTTT
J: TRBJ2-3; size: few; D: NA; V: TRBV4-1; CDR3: CASSQDWARQETQYF; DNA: TGCGCCAGCAGCCAAGATTGGGCCAGGCAAGAGACCCAGTACTTT
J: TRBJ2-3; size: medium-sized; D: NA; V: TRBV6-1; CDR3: CASSRTQEFDTQYF; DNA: TGTGCCAGCAGTCGAACACAGGAATTTGATACGCAGTATTTT
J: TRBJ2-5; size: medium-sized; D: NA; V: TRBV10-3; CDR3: CAISEGTGTSYQETQYF; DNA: TGTGCCATCAGTGAGGGCACCGGGACATCATACCAAGAGACCCAGTACTTC
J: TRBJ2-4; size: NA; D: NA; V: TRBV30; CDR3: CAWTRPGTLAKNIQYF; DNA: TGTGCCTGGACCAGGCCGGGTACTCTAGCCAAAAACATTCAGTACTTC
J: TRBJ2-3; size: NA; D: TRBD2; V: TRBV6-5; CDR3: CASSYQGLAGVITKADTQYF; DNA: TGTGCCAGCAGTTACCAGGGACTAGCGGGAGTTATTACGAAGGCAGATACGCAGTATTTT
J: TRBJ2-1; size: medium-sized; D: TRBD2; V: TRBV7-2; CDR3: CASSFRTSGRNEQFF; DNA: TGTGCCAGCAGCTTCCGGACTAGCGGGCGGAATGAGCAGTTCTTC
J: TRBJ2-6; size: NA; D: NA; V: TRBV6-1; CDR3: CASTTQGSGANVLTF; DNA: TGTGCCAGCACCACACAGGGATCTGGGGCCAACGTCCTGACTTTC
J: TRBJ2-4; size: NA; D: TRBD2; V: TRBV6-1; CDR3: CGGTAGGPKNMQYF; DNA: TGCGGCGGCACGGCGGGAGGACCCAAAAACATGCAGTACTTT
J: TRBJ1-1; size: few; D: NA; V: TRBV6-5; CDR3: CASSYMAENTEAFF; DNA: TGTGCCAGCAGTTACATGGCGGAGAACACTGAAGCTTTCTTT
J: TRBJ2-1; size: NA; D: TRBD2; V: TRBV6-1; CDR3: CASWGPSHAGGGNEQYF; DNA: TGTGCCAGCTGGGGCCCCAGCCACGCGGGGGGCGGCAATGAGCAGTATTTC
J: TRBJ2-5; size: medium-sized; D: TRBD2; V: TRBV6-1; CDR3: CASSVRGGQGETQYF; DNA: TGTGCCAGCAGTGTGCGGGGGGGCCAGGGAGAGACCCAGTACTTC
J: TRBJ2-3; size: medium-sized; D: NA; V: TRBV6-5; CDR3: CASSYTLDTQYF; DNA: TGTGCCAGCAGTTACACTCTAGATACGCAGTATTTT
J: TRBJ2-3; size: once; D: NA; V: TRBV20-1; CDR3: CSAGPPGLITDTQYF; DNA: TGCAGTGCTGGGCCTCCCGGACTCATCACAGATACGCAGTATTTT
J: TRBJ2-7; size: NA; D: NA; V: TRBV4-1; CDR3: CASSLQEAYEQYF; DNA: TGCGCCAGCAGCCTCCAGGAGGCCTACGAGCAGTACTTC
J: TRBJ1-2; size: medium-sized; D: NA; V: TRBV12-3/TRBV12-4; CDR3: CASSPMLRAGGYTF; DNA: TGTGCCAGCAGTCCGATGTTAAGGGCGGGCGGCTACACCTTC
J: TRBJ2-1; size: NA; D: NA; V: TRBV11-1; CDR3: CASSAAGLCAYNEQFF; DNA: TGTGCCAGCAGCGCCGCGGGGCTATGCGCCTACAACGAGCAGTTCTTC
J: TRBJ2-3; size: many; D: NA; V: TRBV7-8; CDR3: CASSPRSRATDTQYF; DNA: TGTGCCAGCAGCCCAAGGTCGCGGGCCACAGATACGCAGTATTTT
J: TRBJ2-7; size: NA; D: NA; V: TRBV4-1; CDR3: CASSRKGGTEDEQYF; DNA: TGCGCCAGCAGCCGCAAAGGGGGGACAGAGGACGAGCAGTACTTC
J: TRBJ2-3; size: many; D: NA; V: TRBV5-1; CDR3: CASSEDPTNTDTQYF; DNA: TGCGCCAGCAGCGAGGACCCGACGAACACAGATACGCAGTATTTT
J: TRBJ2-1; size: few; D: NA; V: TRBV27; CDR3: CASTLTLALGSDEQFF; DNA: TGTGCCAGCACTCTAACACTAGCCTTGGGGTCGGATGAGCAGTTCTTC
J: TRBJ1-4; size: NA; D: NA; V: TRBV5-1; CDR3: CASSLGSGNEKLFF; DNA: TGCGCCAGCAGCTTGGGATCAGGGAATGAAAAACTGTTTTTT
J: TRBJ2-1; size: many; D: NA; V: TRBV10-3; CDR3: CAISESAGSSYNEQFF; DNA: TGTGCCATCAGTGAATCGGCGGGAAGCTCCTACAATGAGCAGTTCTTC
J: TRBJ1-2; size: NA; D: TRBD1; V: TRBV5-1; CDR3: CASSPTGQGAMGYGYTF; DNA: TGCGCCAGCAGCCCCACGGGACAGGGGGCGATGGGGTATGGCTACACCTTC
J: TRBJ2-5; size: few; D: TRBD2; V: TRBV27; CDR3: CASSLSSYGTSGETQYF; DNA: TGTGCCAGCAGTCTCTCTTCATACGGGACTAGCGGTGAGACCCAGTACTTC
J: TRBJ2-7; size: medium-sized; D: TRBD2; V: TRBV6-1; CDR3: CASSGTGTSSYEQYF; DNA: TGTGCCAGCAGTGGAACAGGGACTAGCTCCTACGAGCAGTACTTC